The 23 T cell receptor beta chains given below trace back to one sample, sequenced in a study of OX40 agonist ivuxolimab in advanced cancers. Measured with immunoSEQ multiplex PCR; TCRdb has only the in-frame clones, and not every one. The sample lists tens of thousands of clones; 84% were seen once. The specimen comprised CD4+ or CD8+ T cells sorted from blood, sampled in a trial of the OX40 agonist ivuxolimab. Receptors were obtained from an adult with an advanced solid tumor such as melanoma, head and neck, liver or kidney cancer.

A note on this clone: In the same sample, other DNA sequences code for this CDR3. CDR3 DNA: TGTGCCAGCAGTTTAAGTGGCAATCAGCCCCAGCATTTT. This codes for CASSLSGNQPQHF. The chain links TRBV27 to TRBJ1-5; D remains unclear. The CDR3 loop spans 13 amino acids. Trimming pared 2 bases from V and 2 bases from J, leaving 4 bases between. CDR1 MNHEY and CDR2 SMNVEV come from the germline V gene (reference sequence).

The rearrangement links TRBV7-2 to TRBJ1-3; D unresolved. The V and J ends lost 2 bases and 2 bases respectively, with 10 bases between them. Germline V gene data show CDR1 as SGHTA and CDR2 as FQGNSA. The CDR3 is 15 amino acids. The DNA of the CDR3 is TGTGCCAGCAGCTTATTCTCCCAGGCTGGAAACACCATATATTTT. Translating gives CASSLFSQAGNTIYF. Full variable domain (remainder filled in from reference TRBV7-2 and TRBJ1-3): GAGVSQSPSNKVTEKGKDVELRCDPISGHTALYWYRQSLGQGLEFLIYFQGNSAPDKSGLPSDRFSAERTGGSVSTLTIQRTQQEDSAVYLCASSLFSQAGNTIYFGEGSWLTVV.

This chain links TRBV28 with TRBJ1-1; no clear D gene. The CDR3 is made up of 15 amino acids. Germline CDR1 and CDR2: MDHEN and SYDVKM. V lost 7 bases to trimming and J lost 5 bases, with 20 bases between them. The CDR3 region has the DNA TGTGCCAGCACCCTAATGGGTGTCTTGGGGACTGAAGCTTTCTTT. It codes for CASTLMGVLGTEAFF.

This clone has a handful of counts. The chain has TRBV9 and TRBJ2-3, with a tentative D call TRBD2 (6 bases). Between the trimmed V and J ends, which lost 6 bases and 3 bases, there was a span of 8 bases. Germline loops: CDR1 SGDLS, CDR2 YYNGEE. CDR3 size: 12 residues. The CDR3 protein is CASNRGTDTQYF. In nucleotides, the CDR3 is TGTGCCAGCAATCGGGGGACAGATACGCAGTATTTT.

The V gene is TRBV7-9, the J gene TRBJ2-2; D is uncertain. V was pared by 5 bases and J by 10 bases, with 14 bases between. The CDR3 totals 13 residues. Per the germline V gene, CDR1 is SEHNR and CDR2 is FQNEAQ (reference sequence). The CDR3: CASSIPPMEELFF. For the CDR3, the DNA is TGTGCCAGCAGCATCCCCCCGATGGAGGAGCTGTTTTTT.

The chain employs TRBV6-5 and TRBJ1-2, with D maybe TRBD1 (6 bases). The CDR3 runs to 15 residues. V lost 0 bases and J 4 bases, leaving 12 bases between the germline ends. Per germline, CDR1 MNHEY and CDR2 SVGAGI. CDR3 residues: CASSYSAGTIYGYTF. The CDR3 DNA follows: TGTGCCAGCAGTTACTCTGCCGGGACAATCTATGGCTACACCTTC.

This sequence joins TRBV28 and TRBJ1-2; possibly TRBD1 for D (6 bases). The CDR3 loop spans 14 amino acids. Germline lookup yields CDR1 MDHEN and CDR2 SYDVKM. V shed 6 bases and J shed 1 base, with 12 bases lying between them. The CDR3 bases are TGTGCCAGCAGCGGGACACCCGATAACTATGGCTACACCTTC. It is translated as CASSGTPDNYGYTF.

The chain is built from TRBV7-9 and TRBJ1-1, with D possibly being TRBD1 (5 bases). Germline CDR1 SEHNR, CDR2 FQNEAQ (reference sequence). CDR3 length equals 14 residues. V dropped 5 bases and J dropped 4 bases, with 14 bases sitting between them. The CDR3 nucleotides are TGTGCCAGCAGCACCGGGACGTGGGGCACTGAAGCTTTCTTT. Its translation: CASSTGTWGTEAFF.

This chain connects TRBV7-3 to TRBJ2-5; 8 bases align to TRBD1. J lost 5 bases, V lost 5 bases, and 4 bases had no gene match. The CDR3 is 13 amino acids. CDR1 and CDR2 from the germline V gene are SGHTA and FQGTGA. CDR3 loop: CASSRTGYETQYF. The CDR3 DNA is TGTGCCAGCAGCCGGACAGGGTACGAGACCCAGTACTTC.

V gene TRBV19 combines with J gene TRBJ2-3; TRBD1 matches 9 bases. The CDR3 loop spans 14 amino acids. The ends lost 9 bases at V and 3 bases at J; junction bases unmatched: 7. The germline gives CDR1 LNHDA, CDR2 SQIVND (reference sequence). CDR3 bases: TGTGCCAGCCGGCGGACAGGGGATACAGATACGCAGTATTTT. This translates into CASRRTGDTDTQYF.

The chain links TRBV19 to TRBJ1-2, with D maybe TRBD1 (6 bases). Deletions cut 6 bases from V and 6 bases from J, with 17 bases between. CDR3 length: 14 amino acids. Per the germline V gene, CDR1 is LNHDA and CDR2 is SQIVND (reference sequence). In nucleotides, the CDR3 is TGTGCCAGTAGCACAGGACAGCGTCGGGATGGCTACACCTTC. This sequence encodes CASSTGQRRDGYTF. Based on the CDR3 plus reference TRBV19 and TRBJ1-2, the full variable domain is DGGITQSPKYLFRKEGQNVTLSCEQNLNHDAMYWYRQDPGQGLRLIYYSQIVNDFQKGDIAEGYSVSREKKESFPLTVTSAQKNPTAFYLCASSTGQRRDGYTFGSGTRLTVV.

The chain employs TRBV11-2 and TRBJ2-7, with a weak D call TRBD2 (6 bases). CDR1 is SGHAT and CDR2 is FQNNGV in the germline V gene. The CDR3 spans 15 residues. V was trimmed by 4 bases and J by 2 bases, leaving 15 bases between them. The CDR3 loop is CASSSPRDLTYEQYF. Written as DNA, the CDR3 is TGTGCCAGCAGCTCCCCCCGGGACTTAACCTACGAGCAGTACTTC.

V gene TRBV5-5 combines with J gene TRBJ1-2; D gene unclear. The CDR3 runs 12 residues. Germline V CDR1 and CDR2: SGHKS, YYEKEE (reference sequence). Trimming stripped 4 bases from V and 7 bases from J, with 11 bases between. CDR3 residues: CASSAGKGGYTF. The CDR3, as DNA: TGTGCCAGCAGCGCGGGAAAGGGTGGCTACACCTTC. The full variable domain, with the rest looked up from reference TRBV5-5 and TRBJ1-2, is DAGVTQSPTHLIKTRGQQVTLRCSPISGHKSVSWYQQVLGQGPQFIFQYYEKEERGRGNFPDRFSARQFPNYSSELNVNALLLGDSALYLCASSAGKGGYTFGSGTRLTVV.

The gene calls are TRBV25-1 and TRBJ1-1; TRBD1 agrees at 7 bases. This CDR3 spans 15 amino acids. J was trimmed by 0 bases and V by 1 base; bases with no gene match: 2. Germline V gives CDR1 MGHDK, CDR2 SYGVNS. The CDR3 protein is CASSELGTVNTEAFF. CDR3 in DNA: TGTGCCAGCAGTGAATTAGGGACAGTGAACACTGAAGCTTTCTTT.

This chain joins TRBV6-6 and TRBJ2-3; 9 bases align to TRBD1. The length of the CDR3 is 13 residues. V gave up 6 bases and J gave up 6 bases; unmatched junction bases: 4. Germline-derived CDR1 and CDR2 are MNHNY and SVGAGI (reference sequence). This CDR3 reads CASSRDRGDTQYF. The CDR3 bases are TGTGCCAGCAGCCGAGACAGGGGGGATACGCAGTATTTT.

The rearrangement links TRBV6-1 to TRBJ1-2; 7 bases are shared with TRBD1. The germline V gene has CDR1 MNHNS and CDR2 SASEGT. The CDR3 loop spans 15 amino acids. V shed 5 bases and J 4 bases; nucleotides not matched to a gene: 10. CDR3 in amino acids: CASSTRDRLTYGYTF. Here the CDR3 DNA reads TGTGCCAGCAGTACCAGGGACAGACTTACCTATGGCTACACCTTC.

The V gene is TRBV7-2, the J gene TRBJ1-3; no reliable D call. This CDR3 has 15 amino acids. Germline assignment: CDR1 SGHTA and CDR2 FQGNSA. The V end was cut by 4 bases, the J end by 0 bases, with 10 bases between. DNA of the CDR3: TGTGCCAGCAGCTCCTATTCCAACTCTGGAAACACCATATATTTT. Protein product: CASSSYSNSGNTIYF.

This chain uses TRBV5-1 with TRBJ2-3, with D hard to call. V lost 8 bases and J 0 bases, leaving 7 bases between the germline ends. CDR3 length: 12 residues. CDR1 is SGHRS, CDR2 YFSETQ, per germline. CDR3 in DNA: TGCGCCAGTTCGGTGAGCACAGATACGCAGTATTTT. Encoded protein: CASSVSTDTQYF. The entire variable domain, with the rest obtained from reference TRBV5-1 and TRBJ2-3, is as follows: KAGVTQTPRYLIKTRGQQVTLSCSPISGHRSVSWYQQTPGQGLQFLFEYFSETQRNKGNFPGRFSGRQFSNSRSEMNVSTLELGDSALYLCASSVSTDTQYFGPGTRLTVL.

The rearrangement links TRBV6-4 to TRBJ2-1; 10 bases fit TRBD2. Germline CDR1 reads MRHNA; CDR2 reads SNTAGT. The CDR3 length is 14 residues. Unmatched junction bases numbered 4, after V lost 5 bases and J lost 6 bases. The CDR3 DNA sequence: TGTGCCAGCAGTCCGGGGACTAGCGTCAATGAGCAGTTCTTC. Translation: CASSPGTSVNEQFF.

This chain links TRBV5-1 with TRBJ2-7, with 10 bases fitting TRBD1. The CDR3 has 15 amino acids. CDR1 is SGHRS, CDR2 YFSETQ, per germline. The V segment lost 3 bases and the J segment 2 bases; nucleotides outside the gene matches: 5. The CDR3 here is CASSSSGTGAYEQYF. CDR3 in DNA: TGCGCCAGCAGCTCGTCCGGGACAGGGGCCTACGAGCAGTACTTC.

The V and J genes are TRBV6-5 and TRBJ1-3; D call uncertain. This CDR3 is 16 amino acids long. Germline lookup yields CDR1 MNHEY and CDR2 SVGAGI. V was shortened by 4 bases and J by 0 bases, with 13 bases between the two germline ends. The CDR3 bases are TGTGCCAGCAGTTTTAGCCCGGGAAGCTCTGGAAACACCATATATTTT. Its protein product is CASSFSPGSSGNTIYF.

The rearrangement joins TRBV5-6 to TRBJ2-1; 13 positions agree with TRBD2. The CDR3 has 16 amino acids. The V gene's germline CDR1 is SGHDT and CDR2 YYEEEE. V lost 3 bases to trimming and J lost 8 bases; unmatched junction nucleotides: 8. CDR3 loop: CASSSLTSGRAHEQFF. The DNA for the CDR3 is TGTGCCAGCAGCTCATTAACTAGCGGGAGGGCCCATGAGCAGTTCTTC.

The chain employs TRBV5-6 and TRBJ2-5, with 9 bases lining up with TRBD1. The germline gives CDR1 SGHDT, CDR2 YYEEEE. The junction had 11 bases not matched to a gene; V was cut back by 3 bases and J by 5 bases. The CDR3 has 16 amino acids. CDR3 DNA sequence: TGTGCCAGCAGCTCGATAACCGGGACAGGGAGGGAGACCCAGTACTTC. It yields the protein CASSSITGTGRETQYF.